One and the same sample provided the 24 T cell receptor beta chains below, sequenced in a study of T cells in tumors after PD-1 blockade (dated by TCRdb to between 2018 and 2021). The sample's time point, from its label and the paper: after anti-PD-1 therapy. Library preparation used the immunoSEQ multiplex PCR assay. TCRdb carries this immuneACCESS record with in-frame sequences only. Its versions omit some clonotypes, under half of them owing to an unresolved V gene in the studies checked, with the rest unexplained. The sample yields about 24,000 clones; 65% to 85% were counted once. The top ten clonotypes cover around 12% of the sample. The starting material was PBMCs, obtained after anti-PD-1 treatment. These receptor sequences come from a human donor with basal cell carcinoma.

The J gene is TRBJ1-1, the V gene TRBV5-1, with TRBD1 matching 9 bases. This CDR3 is 15 amino acids long. The V gene's germline CDR1 is SGHRS and CDR2 YFSETQ. V lost 6 bases, J lost 5 bases, and 11 bases stayed unmatched. The CDR3 protein is CASNTGEDRGTEAFF. The CDR3 coding sequence is TGCGCCAGCAACACCGGGGAGGACAGGGGAACTGAAGCTTTCTTT. The complete variable domain, with remaining parts taken from reference TRBV5-1 and TRBJ1-1, reads KAGVTQTPRYLIKTRGQQVTLSCSPISGHRSVSWYQQTPGQGLQFLFEYFSETQRNKGNFPGRFSGRQFSNSRSEMNVSTLELGDSALYLCASNTGEDRGTEAFFGQGTRLTVV.

The chain carries TRBV11-3 and TRBJ2-3; 7 bases line up with TRBD1. The CDR3 is made up of 17 amino acids. V lost 5 bases to trimming and J lost 0 bases; unmatched junction nucleotides: 11. Per germline, CDR1 SGHNT and CDR2 YENEEA. In DNA, the CDR3 is TGTGCCAGCAGCAATATACAGGGGAATCCTAGCACAGATACGCAGTATTTT. Its protein is CASSNIQGNPSTDTQYF.

V and J are TRBV27 and TRBJ1-2, with TRBD1 matching over 7 bases. The V gene end was trimmed by 4 bases and the J gene end by 0 bases; junction bases not matched to a gene: 14. The CDR3 covers 18 residues. Germline V gives CDR1 MNHEY, CDR2 SMNVEV (reference sequence). The CDR3 is CASSSIRDSAVTNYGYTF. The CDR3 bases are TGTGCCAGCAGTTCGATCCGGGACAGCGCCGTTACTAACTATGGCTACACCTTC.

The chain joins TRBV6-1 to TRBJ2-5, with a weak D call TRBD2 (5 bases). The germline gives CDR1 MNHNS, CDR2 SASEGT. This CDR3 spans 12 amino acids. The V and J ends lost 6 bases and 5 bases respectively, with 10 bases between them. CDR3 nucleotides: TGTGCCAGCAGCCGGACTGTGGAGACCCAGTACTTC. This sequence encodes CASSRTVETQYF.

The DNA of the CDR3 is TGTGCCAGCACCCTTGGGGGGGGGCGGGTTGAAGCTTTCTTT. It specifies CASTLGGGRVEAFF. This chain uses TRBV6-5 with TRBJ1-1; D might be TRBD1 (6 bases). Germline V CDR1 and CDR2: MNHEY, SVGAGI. CDR3 length equals 14 residues. V lost 7 bases, J lost 7 bases, and 19 bases lay in between.

The V gene is TRBV5-1, the J gene TRBJ1-5; D is possibly TRBD1 (5 bases). CDR3 size: 16 residues. Germline V gene lookup returns CDR1 SGHRS and CDR2 YFSETQ. V was pared by 2 bases and J by 6 bases, with 18 bases between. CDR3 nucleotide sequence: TGCGCCAGCAGCTTTGTGTTTAGGGGTCGGTCTCAGCCCCAGCATTTT. It codes for CASSFVFRGRSQPQHF.

V is TRBV9 and J is TRBJ1-1; unclear D gene. Between the trimmed V and J ends, which lost 4 bases and 4 bases, there was a span of 14 bases. The germline V gene has CDR1 SGDLS and CDR2 YYNGEE. This CDR3 spans 14 amino acids. CDR3 DNA sequence: TGTGCCAGCAGCCCCATGGAAGTAGGCACTGAAGCTTTCTTT. It codes for CASSPMEVGTEAFF.

The rearrangement joins TRBV7-6 to TRBJ2-7, with 11 bases lining up with TRBD1. Germline CDR1 SGHVS, CDR2 FNYEAQ. V was pared by 5 bases and J by 5 bases, with 8 bases of the junction left unmatched. The CDR3 extends over 15 amino acids. CDR3 DNA: TGTGCCAGCAGCCCCGGGACAGGGGGTCTGAACGAGCAGTACTTC. Translation: CASSPGTGGLNEQYF. The full variable domain, its missing parts supplied by reference TRBV7-6 and TRBJ2-7, is GAGVSQSPRYKVTKRGQDVALRCDPISGHVSLYWYRQALGQGPEFLTYFNYEAQQDKSGLPNDRFSAERPEGSISTLTIQRTEQRDSAMYRCASSPGTGGLNEQYFGPGTRLTVT.

The chain carries TRBV5-8 and TRBJ2-1, with a weak D call TRBD2 (7 bases). CDR1 and CDR2 from the germline V gene are SGHTS and YDEGEE. The CDR3 has 16 residues. Trimming shortened V by 3 bases and J by 7 bases, and 20 bases separated the two germline ends. In DNA form, the CDR3 reads TGTGCCAGCAGCTCCCGAATTGGGGGGGCCAAGAATGAGCAGTTCTTC. Protein sequence: CASSSRIGGAKNEQFF.

A single count supports this clone. V usage is TRBV5-1 and J usage is TRBJ1-1, with 7 positions matching TRBD1. J gave up 4 bases and V 0 bases, and 15 bases lay outside the gene matches. Germline CDR1 reads SGHRS; CDR2 reads YFSETQ. This CDR3 has 18 residues. For the CDR3, the DNA is TGCGCCAGCAGCTTGGGGGGCGGACAGGTCGGCGTGGTCACTGAAGCTTTCTTT. Its translation is CASSLGGGQVGVVTEAFF.

The CDR3 nucleotides read TGTGCCAGCAGTAGCGGGGGGCCCGGAAACACCATATATTTT. Protein sequence: CASSSGGPGNTIYF. The V gene is TRBV27, the J gene TRBJ1-3; tentatively, D is TRBD1 (6 bases). Germline V gives CDR1 MNHEY, CDR2 SMNVEV (reference sequence). V lost 5 bases, J lost 4 bases, and 12 bases lay in between. The CDR3 runs to 14 residues.

The chain joins TRBV14 to TRBJ2-2, with D possibly TRBD2 on 5 matching bases. CDR1 is SGHDN, CDR2 FVKESK, per germline. V dropped 2 bases and J dropped 6 bases, with 10 bases sitting between them. CDR3 length equals 14 residues. The DNA of the CDR3 is TGTGCCAGCAGCCAACATGGAGGATCCGGGGAGCTGTTTTTT. It is translated as CASSQHGGSGELFF.

This chain links TRBV12-5 with TRBJ2-7, with D possibly being TRBD1 (6 bases). CDR1 is LGHNT and CDR2 is FRNRAP in the germline V gene. CDR3 length equals 16 residues. Trimming pared 4 bases from V and 3 bases from J, leaving 19 bases between. The CDR3 region has the DNA TGTGCTAGTGGTTCGTTAACCGGGACACCTAACTACGAGCAGTACTTC. Protein: CASGSLTGTPNYEQYF.

V gene TRBV29-1 combines with J gene TRBJ2-3; D may match TRBD1 or TRBD2 (6 bases each). The V and J ends lost 3 bases and 4 bases respectively, with 14 bases between them. CDR3 size: 14 residues. CDR1 and CDR2 (germline): SQVTM, ANQGSEA. CDR3 loop: CSVEEGVFADTQYF. In DNA form, the CDR3 reads TGCAGCGTTGAGGAGGGGGTATTCGCAGATACGCAGTATTTT.

This clone has a single count. The rearrangement links TRBV7-6 to TRBJ1-2; D is unresolved. Germline CDR1 reads SGHVS; CDR2 reads FNYEAQ. The CDR3 runs to 13 residues. Trimming cost V 1 base and J 2 bases, with 5 bases left between them. The chain's CDR3 is CASSLGRNYGYTF. CDR3 in DNA: TGTGCCAGCAGCTTAGGCAGGAACTATGGCTACACCTTC.

CDR3 sequence reads: CASSPKTGGNEYGYTF. The DNA of the CDR3 is TGTGCCAGCTCTCCTAAGACAGGGGGGAATGAATATGGCTACACCTTC. V gene TRBV18 combines with J gene TRBJ1-2; 9 bases map to TRBD1. CDR1 is KGHSH and CDR2 is LQKENI in the germline V gene. The CDR3 covers 16 residues. V dropped 6 bases and J dropped 5; count of bases not matched to a gene: 13. The whole variable domain, filled in from reference TRBV18 and TRBJ1-2, reads NAGVMQNPRHLVRRRGQEARLRCSPMKGHSHVYWYRQLPEEGLKFMVYLQKENIIDESGMPKERFSAEFPKEGPSILRIQQVVRGDSAAYFCASSPKTGGNEYGYTFGSGTRLTVV.

V gene TRBV6-5 combines with J gene TRBJ1-4, with 9 bases matching TRBD1. V dropped 6 bases and J dropped 7; count of bases not matched to a gene: 6. This CDR3 has 14 amino acids. The V gene's germline CDR1 is MNHEY and CDR2 SVGAGI. The CDR3 is CASRRGQGSEKLFF. CDR3 in DNA: TGTGCCAGCAGACGCGGACAGGGGAGTGAAAAACTGTTTTTT.

V and J are TRBV7-9 and TRBJ1-3; D call uncertain. The CDR3 length is 13 residues. Deletions cut 2 bases from V and 3 bases from J, with 5 bases between. The germline V gene has CDR1 SEHNR and CDR2 FQNEAQ (reference sequence). CDR3 in amino acids: CASSLMFGNTIYF. CDR3 coding DNA: TGTGCCAGCAGCTTAATGTTTGGAAACACCATATATTTT.

The chain employs TRBV6-2 or TRBV6-3 and TRBJ2-3; 10 nucleotides agree with TRBD1. Looked up from germline, CDR1 is MNHEY and CDR2 is SVGEGT. The CDR3 extends over 18 amino acids. J lost 0 bases, V lost 2 bases, and 8 bases had no gene match. The CDR3 spells CASSYVTGGSHSTDTQYF. The CDR3 bases are TGTGCCAGCAGTTACGTGACAGGGGGCTCCCATAGCACAGATACGCAGTATTTT.

CDR3 residues: CAWSVGRTGGYEAQYF. CDR3 in DNA: TGTGCCTGGAGTGTTGGTCGGACAGGGGGGTATGAGGCCCAGTACTTC. The chain couples TRBV30 to TRBJ2-5; 10 bases are a match to TRBD1. CDR3 size: 16 residues. After removal of 0 bases from V and 9 bases from J, the junction contained 13 bases not matched to a gene. Germline CDR1 reads GTSNPN; CDR2 reads SVGIG (reference sequence). The full variable domain, with the rest looked up from reference TRBV30 and TRBJ2-5, is SQTIHQWPATLVQPVGSPLSLECTVEGTSNPNLYWYRQAAGRGLQLLFYSVGIGQISSEVPQNLSASRPQDRQFILSSKKLLLSDSGFYLCAWSVGRTGGYEAQYFGPGTRLLVL.

V gene TRBV5-5 combines with J gene TRBJ1-4; tentatively, D is TRBD1 (6 bases). Trimming pared 0 bases from V and 8 bases from J, leaving 11 bases between. Germline V gene data show CDR1 as SGHKS and CDR2 as YYEKEE (reference sequence). The CDR3 has 14 amino acids. Written as DNA, the CDR3 is TGTGCCAGCAGCTTGGGCCGCGGGGGCGAAAAACTGTTTTTT. Translated, it gives CASSLGRGGEKLFF.

V gene TRBV30 combines with J gene TRBJ1-6; TRBD1 aligns across 8 bases. This CDR3 comprises 19 residues. CDR1 is GTSNPN, CDR2 SVGIG, per germline (reference sequence). After removal of 1 base from V and 1 base from J, the junction contained 12 bases not matched to a gene. CDR3 protein: CAWSGDTLQGASYNSPLHF. DNA of the CDR3: TGTGCCTGGAGTGGCGATACACTCCAGGGGGCATCCTATAATTCACCCCTCCACTTT.

This rearrangement joins TRBV5-6 to TRBJ2-1, with a tentative D call TRBD1 (5 bases). Germline assignment: CDR1 SGHDT and CDR2 YYEEEE. V lost 0 bases, J lost 9 bases, and 16 bases lay in between. This CDR3 has 15 amino acids. CDR3: CASSLERRVVGEQFF. In nucleotides, the CDR3 is TGTGCCAGCAGCTTGGAGCGCAGGGTCGTCGGTGAGCAGTTCTTC.

The chain uses TRBV27 and TRBJ2-7; TRBD2 agrees at 10 bases. The CDR3 has 15 amino acids. Germline CDR1 is MNHEY and CDR2 is SMNVEV (reference sequence). V lost 7 bases and J lost 2; bases outside the gene matches: 8. For the CDR3, the DNA is TGTGCCAGCAAAGCTAGCGGGGGATCCACCTACGAGCAGTACTTC. This encodes CASKASGGSTYEQYF.